The 24 T cell receptor beta chains reported below all come from one sample, sequenced in a study of graft-versus-host responses after intestinal transplantation. Libraries were prepared by immunoSEQ multiplex PCR; TCRdb keeps only in-frame clonotypes and omits some of them. The data contain 35,000 to 45,000 clones, 80% to 95% of them singletons. The specimen was PBMCs, collected roughly 110 weeks after intestinal transplantation. These receptors were taken from a human patient who received an intestinal transplant, so some T cells may come from the graft donor.

V usage is TRBV5-4 and J usage is TRBJ1-3, with D uncertain. V shed 0 bases and J shed 8 bases, with 12 bases lying between them. Germline CDR1 SGHNT, CDR2 YYREEE (reference sequence). This CDR3 has 14 amino acids. CDR3 loop: CASSLGQPGDTIYF. In DNA, the CDR3 is TGTGCCAGCAGCTTGGGCCAGCCCGGCGACACCATATATTTT.

The chain couples TRBV10-1 to TRBJ2-3; D gene ambiguous. V was cut by 0 bases and J by 0 bases, with 7 bases left in between. The CDR3 extends over 15 amino acids. Per the germline V gene, CDR1 is WNHNN and CDR2 is SYGVQD (reference sequence). Here the CDR3 reads CASSESAHSTDTQYF. The DNA of the CDR3 is TGCGCCAGCAGTGAGTCTGCCCATAGCACAGATACGCAGTATTTT.

The rearrangement uses TRBV2 and TRBJ2-4; D unclear. Germline lookup yields CDR1 SNHLY and CDR2 FYNNEI. V was cut by 6 bases and J by 3 bases, with 12 bases left in between. This CDR3 contains 14 residues. The CDR3 is CASRNTLDKNIQYF. In nucleotides, the CDR3 is TGTGCCAGCAGGAATACTCTAGACAAAAACATTCAGTACTTC.

The gene calls are TRBV6-5 and TRBJ2-7; a possible D gene is TRBD2 (6 bases). V lost 2 bases and J 0 bases, leaving 11 bases between the germline ends. The CDR3 covers 15 residues. Germline V gene lookup returns CDR1 MNHEY and CDR2 SVGAGI. CDR3 nucleotide sequence: TGTGCCAGCAGTTACCAGGGACTCCCCTCCTACGAGCAGTACTTC. Encoded protein: CASSYQGLPSYEQYF.

This clone was picked up a small number of times. The chain couples TRBV6-1 to TRBJ1-5; tentatively, D is TRBD1 (6 bases). Germline CDR1 MNHNS, CDR2 SASEGT. The CDR3 consists of 14 residues. The germline V and J ends were trimmed by 4 bases and 7 bases, with 14 bases remaining between them. The CDR3 coding sequence is TGTGCCAGCAGTGGTGGGGGGGCCGGACAGCCCCAGCATTTT. Protein sequence: CASSGGGAGQPQHF.

This rearrangement joins TRBV28 to TRBJ1-3; a weak D match, TRBD1 (5 bases). V lost 7 bases, J lost 5 bases, and 15 bases lay in between. Germline lookup yields CDR1 MDHEN and CDR2 SYDVKM. CDR3 length: 14 amino acids. CDR3 loop: CASNEGQGRNTIYF. As DNA, the CDR3 is TGTGCCAGCAATGAAGGGCAGGGCCGAAACACCATATATTTT.

The chain employs TRBV7-2 and TRBJ2-5; 13 positions match TRBD2. The junction had 6 bases not matched to a gene; V was cut back by 0 bases and J by 5 bases. The CDR3 runs 17 residues. CDR1 is SGHTA and CDR2 is FQGNSA in the germline V gene. CDR3 amino acids: CASSLARLAGGRETQYF. The DNA for the CDR3 is TGTGCCAGCAGCTTAGCCAGACTAGCGGGGGGTCGGGAGACCCAGTACTTC.

This chain joins TRBV7-9 and TRBJ2-1; no firm D call. The germline V and J ends were trimmed by 5 bases and 3 bases, with 11 bases remaining between them. CDR3 length: 14 residues. CDR1 is SEHNR and CDR2 is FQNEAQ in the germline V gene (reference sequence). The CDR3 coding sequence is TGTGCCAGCAGCCCAGGACCGATCTACAATGAGCAGTTCTTC. Protein sequence: CASSPGPIYNEQFF.

This rearrangement joins TRBV15 to TRBJ1-5; no reliable D call. V was cut by 1 base and J by 3 bases, with 7 bases left in between. CDR3 length equals 14 residues. Germline values: CDR1 LNHNV, CDR2 YYDKDF (reference sequence). The CDR3 loop is CATSRVGDNQPQHF. For the CDR3, the DNA is TGTGCCACCAGCAGAGTCGGCGACAATCAGCCCCAGCATTTT.

The rearrangement uses TRBV7-9 and TRBJ2-7, with D hard to call. V was shortened by 1 base and J by 6 bases, with 13 bases between the two germline ends. This CDR3 comprises 14 residues. The germline gives CDR1 SEHNR, CDR2 FQNEAQ (reference sequence). CDR3 loop: CASSLDDILAEQYF. DNA of the CDR3: TGTGCCAGCAGCTTAGATGACATTTTAGCCGAGCAGTACTTC.

The chain combines TRBV2 with TRBJ2-5; TRBD2 matches 8 bases. J lost 7 bases, V lost 7 bases, and 8 bases had no gene match. The germline V gene has CDR1 SNHLY and CDR2 FYNNEI. This CDR3 spans 13 amino acids. In DNA form, the CDR3 reads TGTGCCAGCAACGAGCGGGGGCAGGGGACCCAGTACTTC. It encodes CASNERGQGTQYF.

The chain carries TRBV6-1 and TRBJ1-1, with D tentatively TRBD1 (5 bases). This CDR3 comprises 12 residues. V lost 4 bases, J lost 4 bases, and 7 bases lay in between. Germline V gene lookup returns CDR1 MNHNS and CDR2 SASEGT. CDR3 coding DNA: TGTGCCAGCAGTGCAGGGTTCACTGAAGCTTTCTTT. As protein: CASSAGFTEAFF.

The rearrangement uses TRBV28 and TRBJ1-1, with a weak D call TRBD1 (5 bases). The CDR3 totals 14 residues. The germline V gene encodes CDR1 MDHEN and CDR2 SYDVKM. Trimming took 7 bases from V and 5 from J, leaving 17 bases between them. The CDR3 protein is CASTMWGKRTEAFF. The CDR3 region has the DNA TGTGCCAGCACCATGTGGGGGAAAAGGACTGAAGCTTTCTTT.

The rearrangement links TRBV28 to TRBJ2-7, with D possibly called TRBD1 or TRBD2 (6 bases each). Germline-derived CDR1 and CDR2 are MDHEN and SYDVKM. V lost 2 bases and J lost 4, with 21 bases in between. The CDR3 has 17 amino acids. CDR3 sequence (DNA): TGTGCCAGCAGTTTACTTACCCCGCTAGGGGGGTATTACGAGCAGTACTTC. Amino acids: CASSLLTPLGGYYEQYF.

The chain joins TRBV30 to TRBJ1-6, with D hard to call. CDR3 length equals 15 residues. Germline assignment: CDR1 GTSNPN and CDR2 SVGIG (reference sequence). V was trimmed by 5 bases and J by 0 bases, leaving 11 bases between them. The CDR3 nucleotides are TGTGCCTGGGGGAGCGGGAGCTCCTATAATTCACCCCTCCACTTT. Protein sequence: CAWGSGSSYNSPLHF.

The J gene is TRBJ2-1, the V gene TRBV19, with D perhaps given as TRBD1 or TRBD2 (5 bases each). The V end lost 1 base, the J end lost 9 bases, and 22 bases lay between the germline ends. The V gene's germline CDR1 is LNHDA and CDR2 SQIVND (reference sequence). The CDR3 covers 17 residues. CDR3 residues: CASSIVYGAPLGSEQFF. In nucleotides, the CDR3 is TGTGCCAGTAGTATAGTCTACGGGGCACCCCTGGGGAGTGAGCAGTTCTTC.

The sample holds one count of this clone. The chain employs TRBV12-1 and TRBJ2-3; the table's D call of TRBD1 was not tested on the DNA. TRBV12-1 is an annotated pseudogene. The CDR3 has 13 amino acids. The CDR3 region has the DNA TGTGCCAGCTGCCCAGGGTGCACAGATACGCAGTATTTT. Translated, it gives CASCPGCTDTQYF.

The chain links TRBV6-5 to TRBJ2-1; D remains ambiguous. This CDR3 is 14 amino acids long. Trimming cost V 0 bases and J 6 bases, with 9 bases left between them. Germline CDR1 is MNHEY and CDR2 is SVGAGI. CDR3 DNA sequence: TGTGCCAGCAGTTACTCGGATGCTGCCAATGAGCAGTTCTTC. It codes for CASSYSDAANEQFF.

The chain combines TRBV6-5 with TRBJ2-5, with 7 bases that match TRBD2. V lost 6 bases and J lost 1; bases outside the gene matches: 5. The CDR3 spans 14 residues. Germline V lookup: CDR1 MNHEY, CDR2 SVGAGI. The CDR3 is CASRKGRGQETQYF. CDR3 nucleotides: TGTGCCAGCAGAAAGGGGAGGGGCCAAGAGACCCAGTACTTC.

In this sample, this clone turned up once. The chain couples TRBV5-1 to TRBJ1-2, with a weak D call TRBD1 (6 bases). This CDR3 comprises 14 residues. CDR1 and CDR2 (germline): SGHRS, YFSETQ. With 4 bases removed from V and 8 bases from J, the gap between germline ends came to 18 bases. CDR3 loop: CASSLPGAGGGYTF. The DNA of the CDR3 is TGCGCCAGCAGCCTACCGGGGGCTGGCGGCGGCTACACCTTC.

The chain recombines TRBV5-6 with TRBJ2-7, with D tentatively TRBD1 (6 bases). CDR3 length: 14 amino acids. Germline V lookup: CDR1 SGHDT, CDR2 YYEEEE. V was trimmed by 4 bases and J by 0 bases, leaving 11 bases between them. CDR3 residues: CASSRGQYSYEQYF. CDR3 in DNA: TGTGCCAGCAGCCGCGGACAGTACTCCTACGAGCAGTACTTC.

The chain joins TRBV18 to TRBJ2-1; tentative D call: TRBD2 (7 bases). This CDR3 has 15 residues. The germline gives CDR1 KGHSH, CDR2 LQKENI. V was trimmed by 3 bases and J by 4 bases, leaving 13 bases between them. The CDR3 loop reads CASSPLAGAYNEQFF. CDR3 sequence (DNA): TGTGCCAGCTCACCCCTGGCGGGGGCATACAATGAGCAGTTCTTC.

V and J are TRBV30 and TRBJ2-2, with D possibly being TRBD2 (6 bases). Germline lookup yields CDR1 GTSNPN and CDR2 SVGIG (reference sequence). The CDR3 totals 15 residues. V was trimmed by 0 bases and J by 7 bases, leaving 15 bases between them. The DNA of the CDR3 is TGTGCCTGGAGTGTACTCGGGAGTGAAATCGGGGAGCTGTTTTTT. Its translation: CAWSVLGSEIGELFF. The variable domain in full, completed from reference TRBV30 and TRBJ2-2, reads SQTIHQWPATLVQPVGSPLSLECTVEGTSNPNLYWYRQAAGRGLQLLFYSVGIGQISSEVPQNLSASRPQDRQFILSSKKLLLSDSGFYLCAWSVLGSEIGELFFGEGSRLTVL.

This chain joins TRBV5-1 and TRBJ1-1, with D maybe TRBD1 (6 bases). The CDR3 extends over 14 amino acids. CDR1 SGHRS and CDR2 YFSETQ come from the germline V gene. Between the trimmed V and J ends, which lost 7 bases and 2 bases, there was a span of 15 bases. In DNA form, the CDR3 reads TGCGCCAGCGGGGGATTACAGGGAAACACTGAAGCTTTCTTT. Residues: CASGGLQGNTEAFF.